This TCR beta chain was recovered during a study of blood T cell repertoires in COVID-19. Across the whole study: Whether acute or convalescent, the COVID-19 samples came from the United States, Italy and Spain.

As processed by the authors: Nucleated cell number was recorded as an estimate derived from reference gene primer amplification. The assay was immunoSEQ multiplex PCR, and TCRdb's table has in-frame clones only and misses some. That table gives V, J and clone size, and the DNA gave D and trimming. Among over 250,000 clones, over 75% were seen once, and the ten largest hold 8% to 13%. The ends were cut back, 7 bases at V and 1 base at J, with 5 bases in the middle. Per germline, CDR1 SQVTM and CDR2 ANQGSEA. This CDR3 has 12 amino acids. The chain recombines TRBV29-1 with TRBJ2-6; no clear D gene. This clonotype was sampled from a woman in her 70s with acute or convalescent COVID-19. What was sequenced was peripheral blood. The CDR3 nucleotides read TGCAGCGCTCAGTCTGGGGCCAACGTCCTGACTTTC. Translation: CSAQSGANVLTF.